Listed below are T cell receptor beta chains from one sample, sequenced in a study of cytomegalovirus exposure and HLA in healthy donors. Sequencing was performed with immunoSEQ multiplex PCR; in TCRdb, only in-frame clones are kept and a portion is missing. The table records roughly 110,000 clones, approximately 76% of them present only once. Sequencing input: PBMCs. Receptors were obtained from a man between 18 and 29 years old in good health and CMV-seronegative. Both conserved end residues are part of each CDR3. A D gene is named only where the DNA matches it firmly. The size of a clone is reported for some rows only, either as once, few or many, or as a class for expanded clones.

d_gene,abundance,v_gene,j_gene,CDR3aa,CDR3nt
NA,once,TRBV7-9,TRBJ2-5,CASSPRGHTEETQYF,TGTGCCAGCAGCCCAAGAGGACACACTGAAGAGACCCAGTACTTC
TRBD2,NA,TRBV9,TRBJ2-5,CASSVDGGVRETQYF,TGTGCCAGCAGCGTAGACGGGGGGGTCCGGGAGACCCAGTACTTC
TRBD1,NA,TRBV2,TRBJ2-5,CASRDRVKTQYF,TGTGCCAGCAGAGACAGGGTAAAGACCCAGTACTTC
NA,NA,TRBV12-2,TRBJ1-2,CASRPRRGGNYGYTF,TGTGCAAGTCGCCCCCGCAGGGGTGGTAACTATGGCTACACCTTC
NA,NA,TRBV5-8,TRBJ2-3,CASSLQGLVFDTQYF,TGTGCCAGCAGCCTCCAGGGGTTGGTTTTTGATACGCAGTATTTT
NA,NA,TRBV28,TRBJ1-5,CASSLGFHRGVNQPQHF,TGTGCCAGCAGTCTCGGGTTTCACCGCGGGGTAAACCAGCCCCAGCATTTT
NA,few,TRBV7-9,TRBJ2-7,CASSSSRADTSEQYF,TGTGCCAGCAGCTCATCCCGCGCGGATACGAGCGAGCAGTACTTC
NA,NA,TRBV18,TRBJ2-1,CASSPPETYGNEQFF,TGTGCCAGCTCACCACCGGAGACCTATGGCAATGAGCAGTTCTTC
TRBD1,NA,TRBV6-5,TRBJ1-1,CASSLRGTENTEAFF,TGTGCCAGCAGCCTTCGGGGGACAGAGAACACTGAAGCTTTCTTT
NA,once,TRBV9,TRBJ2-2,CASSVGFSANTGELFF,TGTGCCAGCAGCGTAGGTTTCAGCGCGAACACCGGGGAGCTGTTTTTT
NA,NA,TRBV5-1,TRBJ1-5,CASSLEAGQPQHF,TGCGCCAGCAGCTTGGAGGCGGGTCAGCCCCAGCATTTT
NA,NA,TRBV11-2,TRBJ2-7,CASSPSQSSYEQYF,TGTGCCAGCAGCCCTTCACAGAGCTCCTACGAGCAGTACTTC
NA,once,TRBV27,TRBJ2-7,CASTTGSEQYF,TGTGCCAGCACCACAGGGAGCGAGCAGTACTTC
NA,NA,TRBV5-4,TRBJ1-1,CASKGLGGVSTEAFF,TGTGCCAGCAAAGGTTTGGGGGGAGTTAGCACTGAAGCTTTCTTT
NA,NA,TRBV28,TRBJ1-6,CASSLFRGYEGNSPLHF,TGTGCCAGCAGTTTGTTCCGGGGGTACGAGGGGAATTCACCCCTCCACTTT
NA,NA,TRBV7-2,TRBJ1-4,CASSLVVGSGEKLFF,TGTGCCAGCAGCTTAGTAGTAGGCAGCGGGGAAAAACTGTTTTTT
NA,NA,TRBV6-1,TRBJ1-4,CASKGADRKEKLFF,TGTGCCAGCAAGGGTGCTGACAGGAAGGAAAAACTGTTTTTT
NA,NA,TRBV6-5,TRBJ1-6,CASSYEGDNYNSPLHF,TGTGCCAGCAGTTATGAGGGGGACAACTATAATTCACCCCTCCACTTT
NA,NA,TRBV28,TRBJ2-5,CASNGQVLEQYF,TGTGCCAGCAACGGACAAGTGCTTGAGCAGTACTTC
TRBD1,NA,TRBV29-1,TRBJ2-7,CSVETGNSYEQYF,TGCAGCGTGGAGACAGGGAACTCCTACGAGCAGTACTTC
TRBD1,many,TRBV4-3,TRBJ2-7,CASSQDWGQGADEQYF,TGCGCCAGCAGCCAAGATTGGGGACAGGGGGCCGACGAGCAGTACTTC
NA,NA,TRBV7-8,TRBJ1-2,CASSFLEGVDYGYTF,TGTGCCAGCAGCTTTTTAGAGGGGGTGGATTATGGCTACACCTTC